This T cell receptor (beta chain) originates from a study of human T cells and chemical hapten exposure. Study background: Upper-back patches of 0.01% DPC were read at 6 days.

From the RACE reads, TCRdb called clonotypes with MiXCR, one entry per CDR3 protein. The sample holds fewer than 500,000 distinct CDR3 sequences, approximately 5% seen once. CDR3 size: 13 residues. V lost 7 bases, J lost 8 bases, and 18 bases lay in between. Per the germline V gene, CDR1 is DFQATT and CDR2 is SNEGSKA (reference sequence). This clonotype was seen at least ten times. Time point here: patch test 1, 2 weeks after DPC sensitization. Sample treatment: therapeutic diphenylcyclopropenone sensitization with weekly scalp DPC. This sequence was found in a woman between 45 and 60 years old with alopecia areata. Some clones in this sample may be carry-over from other donors' samples. Sequencing used whole blood, obtained in connection with sensitization to the hapten diphenylcyclopropenone (DPC). The chain recombines TRBV20-1 with TRBJ2-1; D call uncertain. CDR3 sequence reads: CSVPDGLTYEQFF. CDR3 coding DNA: TGCAGTGTCCCGGACGGCCTAACGTATGAGCAGTTCTTC.